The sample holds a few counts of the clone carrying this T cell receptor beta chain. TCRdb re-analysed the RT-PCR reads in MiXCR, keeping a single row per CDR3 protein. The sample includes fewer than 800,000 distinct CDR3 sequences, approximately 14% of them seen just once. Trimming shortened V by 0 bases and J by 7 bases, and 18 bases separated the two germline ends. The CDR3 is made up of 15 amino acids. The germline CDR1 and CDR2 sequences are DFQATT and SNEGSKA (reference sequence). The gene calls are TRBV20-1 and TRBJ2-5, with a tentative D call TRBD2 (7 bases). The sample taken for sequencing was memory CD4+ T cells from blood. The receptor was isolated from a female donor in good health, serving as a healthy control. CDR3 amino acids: CSARDRGGPGATQYF. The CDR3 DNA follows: TGCAGTGCTAGAGATCGCGGGGGCCCGGGAGCGACCCAGTACTTC.